This is a list of T cell receptor beta chains from one sample in a study of T cell responses to AZD1222 COVID-19 vaccine. Profiling relied on immunoSEQ multiplex PCR, and the TCRdb table lists in-frame clones only, not all of them. The sample lists roughly 180,000 clones, 92% occurring once. The specimen comprised peripheral blood, sampled 28 days after the second AZD1222 dose. The receptors were gathered from an adult who received the AZD1222 COVID-19 vaccine. CDR3s include the opening cysteine and the closing phenylalanine or tryptophan. Fields, in order: CDR3 length, J gene, V gene, CDR3 protein.

>14|TRBJ1-1|TRBV5-1
CASSAGQAGAEAFF
>13|TRBJ2-7|TRBV19
CASRTSGGHEQYF
>15|TRBJ2-3|TRBV7-2
CASSWGLADTDTQYF
>16|TRBJ2-7|TRBV5-6
CASSVPAGVGGYEQYF
>10|TRBJ1-1|TRBV6-6
CASSRPEAFF
>14|TRBJ2-7|TRBV10-2
CASSTSGRVREQYF
>16|TRBJ2-7|TRBV7-2
CASSPAPGPRSYEQYF
>13|TRBJ1-5|TRBV27
CASSLRPNQPQHF
>14|TRBJ2-7|TRBV5-1
CASSLEVGDDEQYF
>16|TRBJ1-6|TRBV6-6
CASSSLPGQGGSPLHF
>14|TRBJ1-2|TRBV13
CASSQSGTAYGYTF